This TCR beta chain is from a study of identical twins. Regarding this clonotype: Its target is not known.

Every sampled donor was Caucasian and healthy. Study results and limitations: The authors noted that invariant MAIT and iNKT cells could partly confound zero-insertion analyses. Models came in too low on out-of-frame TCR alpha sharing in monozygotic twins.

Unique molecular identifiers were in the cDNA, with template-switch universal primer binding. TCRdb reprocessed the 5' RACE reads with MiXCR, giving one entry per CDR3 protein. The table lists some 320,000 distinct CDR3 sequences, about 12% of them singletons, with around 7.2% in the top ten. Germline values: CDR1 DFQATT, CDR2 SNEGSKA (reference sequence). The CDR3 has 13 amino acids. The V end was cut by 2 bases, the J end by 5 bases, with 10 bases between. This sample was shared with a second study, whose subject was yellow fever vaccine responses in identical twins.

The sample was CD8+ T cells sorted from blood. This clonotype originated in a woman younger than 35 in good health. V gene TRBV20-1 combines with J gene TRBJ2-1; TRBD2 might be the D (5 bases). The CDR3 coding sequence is TGCAGTGCTAGAACCGGGGATAACAATGAGCAGTTCTTC. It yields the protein CSARTGDNNEQFF.